The source of this T cell receptor beta chain is a study of beta chain features in type 1 diabetes. This clone was observed a handful of times. Antigen specificity is unknown. Looked up from germline, CDR1 is SGHTA and CDR2 is FQGNSA. The CDR3 consists of 14 residues. The germline V and J ends were trimmed by 2 bases and 7 bases, with 12 bases remaining between them. Every isolated RNA sample was fully reverse transcribed, so sequencing captured expressed TCRB transcripts. The repertoire was sequenced with immunoSEQ multiplex PCR; TCRdb's copy has only in-frame clones and lacks some. This table has around 400,000 clones, roughly 13% appearing once. Study-level points and caveats: An over-representation of cells with high TCR expression could result from cDNA sequencing. For patients, the naive, central memory and Treg TCRB repertoires appeared more alike than for healthy donors.

The chain joins TRBV7-2 to TRBJ2-4, with D possibly being TRBD2 (6 bases). The receptor's source is a man younger than 35 in good health. The sequencing input was naive CD4+ T cells from blood. CDR3 DNA: TGTGCCAGCAGCTTACGGTGGAGGGAGAACATTCAGTACTTC. Translation gives CASSLRWRENIQYF.